A single sample gave rise to the 23 T cell receptor beta chains below, sequenced in a study of T-cell memory formation after mild COVID-19. TCRdb used MiXCR to reprocess the 5' RACE reads, holding one entry per CDR3 protein. The sample comprises over 350,000 distinct CDR3 sequences, 15% to 20% of which are singletons, and about a fifth rests with the top ten. The sample comprised PBMCs or a T cell subset sorted from them (not recorded which). The origin of the receptors is a man aged 18 to 35 who had mild COVID-19 (a few samples of this study predate the infection). Cell type and time point are not known.

The CDR3 DNA reads TGTGCCACCAGCAGAGGAAGGACGGGGAACACCGGGGAGCTGTTTTTT. This encodes CATSRGRTGNTGELFF. The chain couples TRBV15 to TRBJ2-2; D remains unclear. CDR1 LNHNV and CDR2 YYDKDF come from the germline V gene (reference sequence). V was shortened by 1 base and J by 1 base, with 10 bases between the two germline ends. This CDR3 region has 16 residues.

The chain combines TRBV11-2 with TRBJ2-1; a weak D match, TRBD1 (6 bases). Germline V gene lookup returns CDR1 SGHAT and CDR2 FQNNGV. The CDR3 spans 13 residues. V dropped 6 bases and J dropped 8 bases, with 14 bases sitting between them. The DNA of the CDR3 is TGTGCCAGCAGTAACAGGGTCTTGGATGAGCAGTTCTTC. The encoded protein is CASSNRVLDEQFF.

This clonotype showed up many times. The gene calls are TRBV10-3 and TRBJ1-3, with D perhaps matching TRBD1 (5 bases). The CDR3 length is 15 residues. The germline CDR1 and CDR2 sequences are ENHRY and SYGVKD. The germline V and J ends were trimmed by 4 bases and 0 bases, with 10 bases remaining between them. The CDR3 sequence: CAISGQPSSGNTIYF. CDR3 in DNA: TGTGCCATCAGTGGACAGCCTAGCTCTGGAAACACCATATATTTT.

This clonotype was seen once. The chain employs TRBV20-1 and TRBJ1-5; 7 bases map to TRBD1. CDR1 and CDR2 (germline): DFQATT, SNEGSKA (reference sequence). This CDR3 has 14 residues. Trimming at V came to 3 bases and at J to 6 bases, leaving 8 bases not matched to a gene. The CDR3 DNA reads TGCAGTGCTAGTGTCAGGGGGTTATGTCAGCCCCAGCATTTT. It translates to CSASVRGLCQPQHF.

The chain couples TRBV6-5 to TRBJ2-4, with D tentatively TRBD1 or TRBD2 (5 bases each). Trimming shortened V by 6 bases and J by 6 bases, and 18 bases separated the two germline ends. The germline CDR1 and CDR2 sequences are MNHEY and SVGAGI. There are 15 residues in the CDR3. CDR3 region: CASRALGSGANIQYF. CDR3 DNA sequence: TGTGCCAGCAGGGCGCTAGGATCCGGGGCAAACATTCAGTACTTC.

The chain is built from TRBV12-3 or TRBV12-4 and TRBJ1-1; 7 nucleotides agree with TRBD1. This CDR3 has 14 residues. The J segment lost 4 bases and the V segment lost 6 bases, leaving 8 bases of the junction unmatched. The CDR3 protein is CASSPGQSFTEAFF. CDR3 coding DNA: TGTGCCAGCAGCCCGGGACAGTCCTTCACTGAAGCTTTCTTT.

This clonotype has ten or more counts. The rearrangement uses TRBV7-2 and TRBJ2-3; D is possibly TRBD2 (6 bases). This CDR3 spans 16 amino acids. With 0 bases removed from V and 1 base from J, the gap between germline ends came to 11 bases. Germline V gives CDR1 SGHTA, CDR2 FQGNSA. CDR3 in amino acids: CASSLAWRRGTDTQYF. In DNA, the CDR3 is TGTGCCAGCAGCTTAGCTTGGCGGAGGGGCACAGATACGCAGTATTTT.

This clonotype was observed a few times. The chain combines TRBV9 with TRBJ2-3; 11 bases agree with TRBD1. The CDR3 is 18 amino acids. V dropped 0 bases and J dropped 3; count of bases not matched to a gene: 9. The V gene's germline CDR1 is SGDLS and CDR2 YYNGEE. The CDR3 bases are TGTGCCAGCAGCGTAGAGGCTTGGACAGGGGGCTTTACAGATACGCAGTATTTT. Translation: CASSVEAWTGGFTDTQYF.

This clonotype is a singleton in its sample. The gene calls are TRBV7-8 and TRBJ2-1; 12 nucleotides align to TRBD2. Germline CDR1 is SGHVS and CDR2 is FQNEAQ. The length of the CDR3 is 18 residues. V trimming: 1 base; J trimming: 0 bases; junction bases outside the gene matches: 4. This CDR3 reads CASSLVTSGGSSYNEQFF. CDR3 DNA: TGTGCCAGCAGCTTAGTGACTAGCGGGGGATCCTCCTACAATGAGCAGTTCTTC.

The genes are TRBV29-1 and TRBJ2-3, with unresolved D. In germline, CDR1 is SQVTM, CDR2 ANQGSEA. CDR3 length: 14 residues. Trimming shortened V by 6 bases and J by 1 base, and 14 bases separated the two germline ends. Here the CDR3 DNA reads TGCAGCGTCCAAGATGACCGACGCACAGATACGCAGTATTTT. This sequence encodes CSVQDDRRTDTQYF.

The J gene is TRBJ1-1, the V gene TRBV2; D is unresolved. The CDR3 is 14 residues long. V lost 2 bases and J lost 1, with 8 bases in between. The germline gives CDR1 SNHLY, CDR2 FYNNEI. CDR3 sequence reads: CASSELGRNTEAFF. The CDR3 nucleotides are TGTGCCAGCAGTGAATTAGGCAGGAACACTGAAGCTTTCTTT. Based on the CDR3 plus reference TRBV2 and TRBJ1-1, the full variable domain is EPEVTQTPSHQVTQMGQEVILRCVPISNHLYFYWYRQILGQKVEFLVSFYNNEISEKSEIFDDQFSVERPDGSNFTLKIRSTKLEDSAMYFCASSELGRNTEAFFGQGTRLTVV.

This clonotype was picked up one time. The J gene is TRBJ2-2, the V gene TRBV12-3 or TRBV12-4, with 7 nucleotides matching TRBD2. This CDR3 contains 13 residues. Losses at the gene ends were 6 bases for V and 5 bases for J; bases not matched to a gene: 3. CDR3 sequence: CASSTGGTGELFF. The CDR3, as DNA: TGTGCCAGCAGCACCGGGGGGACCGGGGAGCTGTTTTTT.

J is TRBJ2-6 and V is TRBV6-5; D is undetermined. Germline values: CDR1 MNHEY, CDR2 SVGAGI. CDR3 size: 14 residues. The V end was cut by 6 bases, the J end by 4 bases, with 10 bases between. CDR3: CASRPFLGANVLTF. The CDR3 DNA sequence: TGTGCCAGCAGGCCCTTCCTCGGGGCCAACGTCCTGACTTTC.

This clonotype was seen at least ten times. The chain employs TRBV10-3 and TRBJ1-5, with D tentatively TRBD1 (5 bases). Germline lookup yields CDR1 ENHRY and CDR2 SYGVKD. The CDR3 loop spans 15 amino acids. Trimming shortened V by 10 bases and J by 5 bases, and 21 bases separated the two germline ends. The CDR3 loop is CATSGGATRDQPQHF. In nucleotides, the CDR3 is TGTGCCACCTCCGGAGGGGCCACCCGCGATCAGCCCCAGCATTTT.

This sequence joins TRBV7-9 and TRBJ2-7, with 8 nucleotides matching TRBD1. The CDR3 spans 14 residues. Per the germline V gene, CDR1 is SEHNR and CDR2 is FQNEAQ (reference sequence). V was clipped by 5 bases and J by 3 bases; unmatched bases: 6. As DNA, the CDR3 is TGTGCCAGCAGCACGCAGGACAGGGACTACGAGCAGTACTTC. Translating it yields CASSTQDRDYEQYF.

This clonotype was counted ten times or more. The chain couples TRBV7-9 to TRBJ1-1; D possibly corresponds to TRBD1 (5 bases). Germline V CDR1 and CDR2: SEHNR, FQNEAQ (reference sequence). V lost 4 bases, J lost 0 bases, and 9 bases lay in between. The CDR3 has 14 amino acids. The CDR3 DNA reads TGTGCCAGCAGCTGGTGGGGACTGAACACTGAAGCTTTCTTT. Encoded protein: CASSWWGLNTEAFF.

This clonotype was found many times. J is TRBJ2-3 and V is TRBV7-3; D is undetermined. Trimming took 2 bases from V and 1 from J, leaving 4 bases between them. Per germline, CDR1 SGHTA and CDR2 FQGTGA. The CDR3 length is 13 residues. The CDR3 DNA reads as TGTGCCAGCAGCTTACCAGGCACAGATACGCAGTATTTT. It yields the protein CASSLPGTDTQYF.

This clonotype was seen more than once but under ten times. The gene calls are TRBV7-2 and TRBJ1-1; TRBD1 might be the D (6 bases). Germline V gives CDR1 SGHTA, CDR2 FQGNSA. The CDR3 extends over 14 amino acids. Deletions cut 5 bases from V and 0 bases from J, with 10 bases between. CDR3 sequence reads: CASSPGHLNTEAFF. The CDR3 DNA follows: TGTGCCAGCAGCCCGGGACACCTGAACACTGAAGCTTTCTTT.

V and J are TRBV4-3 and TRBJ2-2; 7 bases agree with TRBD1. The V gene's germline CDR1 is LGHNA and CDR2 YSLEER. J lost 2 bases, V lost 6 bases, and 3 bases had no gene match. CDR3 length: 14 amino acids. The CDR3 sequence is CASRQGSNTGELFF. As DNA, the CDR3 is TGCGCCAGCAGACAGGGGTCCAACACCGGGGAGCTGTTTTTT.

The chain uses TRBV4-3 and TRBJ2-7; no definite D call. CDR3 length equals 9 residues. Germline lookup yields CDR1 LGHNA and CDR2 YSLEER. The CDR3 sequence: CASSQVSHV. CDR3 nucleotide sequence: TGCGCCAGCAGCCAAGTTTCCCACGTC.

The genes are TRBV4-3 and TRBJ1-1; D ambiguous. V lost 0 bases to trimming and J lost 5 bases, with 16 bases between them. The CDR3 loop spans 16 amino acids. Germline V gives CDR1 LGHNA, CDR2 YSLEER. Here the CDR3 reads CASSQDAGAGWTEAFF. The CDR3 DNA reads TGCGCCAGCAGCCAAGATGCGGGTGCGGGGTGGACTGAAGCTTTCTTT.

This clonotype has just a few counts. This chain links TRBV9 with TRBJ1-3, with TRBD1 matching 7 bases. The J segment lost 8 bases and the V segment lost 0 bases, leaving 5 bases of the junction unmatched. CDR3 length: 14 residues. Per germline, CDR1 SGDLS and CDR2 YYNGEE. DNA for the CDR3: TGTGCCAGCAGCGTAGAAGGGGGCTTGGACACCATATATTTT. This sequence encodes CASSVEGGLDTIYF.

This chain joins TRBV2 and TRBJ2-1; possibly TRBD2 for D (5 bases). V lost 8 bases and J 7 bases, leaving 12 bases between the germline ends. The CDR3 length is 12 residues. The germline V gene has CDR1 SNHLY and CDR2 FYNNEI. CDR3 loop: CASGGGWNEQFF. CDR3 nucleotide sequence: TGTGCCAGCGGTGGCGGGTGGAATGAGCAGTTCTTC.